These 20 T cell receptor beta chains were sequenced from one sample in a study of regulatory T cells in long-lasting Graves disease. Time point of the sample: newly diagnosed GD, antithyroid drugs for less than 3 months. Scientists built the TCR library using RNA that was extracted from PBMCs. To make TCR beta libraries, researchers used iRepertoire HTBI primers and Arm-PCR of CDR3 regions. TCRdb analysed the multiplex PCR reads with MiXCR anew, one entry per CDR3 protein. The table lists approximately 480,000 distinct CDR3 sequences, 15% to 20% of them singletons. These data were likewise used in another study, on T cells in Graves' hyperthyroidism and ophthalmopathy.

This material consisted of peripheral blood mononuclear cells (PBMCs), taken at new diagnosis, from a patient treated with antithyroid drugs. These receptors all stem from a man aged 40-50 years with Graves disease.

This clonotype was picked up a small number of times. This chain joins TRBV19 and TRBJ2-1; D unclear. Trimming left V 7 bases short and J 7 bases short, with 17 bases between. The germline V gene has CDR1 LNHDA and CDR2 SQIVND (reference sequence). This CDR3 contains 14 residues. Here the CDR3 reads CASNDGGANNEQFF. CDR3 coding DNA: TGTGCCAGTAATGACGGCGGCGCTAATAATGAGCAGTTCTTC.

Ten or more counts support this clonotype. The rearrangement joins TRBV7-8 to TRBJ2-1, with 10 bases identical to TRBD2. Losses at the gene ends were 1 base for V and 15 bases for J; bases not matched to a gene: 3. This CDR3 has 12 residues. Per the germline V gene, CDR1 is SGHVS and CDR2 is FQNEAQ. The CDR3 is CASSLGASGGFF. The DNA for the CDR3 is TGTGCCAGCAGCTTAGGGGCTAGCGGGGGGTTCTTC.

This clonotype was seen at least ten times. The chain carries TRBV6-1 and TRBJ2-1; D is ambiguous. Germline-derived CDR1 and CDR2 are MNHNS and SASEGT. This CDR3 has 13 amino acids. Deletions cut 11 bases from V and 1 base from J, with 12 bases between. CDR3 nucleotide sequence: TGTGCCTCACAGAAGGGATCCTACAATGAGCAGTTCTTC. Its protein is CASQKGSYNEQFF.

This clonotype was counted only a few times. The CDR3 DNA reads as TGTGCCAGCAGCTTAGGCGGCGGGAGGGCCGGGGAGACCCAGTACTTC. It is translated as CASSLGGGRAGETQYF. The chain employs TRBV13 and TRBJ2-5, with 9 bases fitting TRBD2. Looked up from germline, CDR1 is PRHDT and CDR2 is FYEKMQ (reference sequence). V lost 0 bases, J lost 5 bases, and 7 bases stayed unmatched. This CDR3 has 16 amino acids. The full variable domain, its missing parts supplied by reference TRBV13 and TRBJ2-5, is AAGVIQSPRHLIKEKRETATLKCYPIPRHDTVYWYQQGPGQDPQFLISFYEKMQSDKGSIPDRFSAQQFSDYHSELNMSSLELGDSALYFCASSLGGGRAGETQYFGPGTRLLVL.

Worth noting for this clonotype: One end of the junction varies from germline; a read error may be responsible. The CDR3: CASSPGRTEETQNF. CDR3 DNA: TGTGCCAGCAGCCCGGGCCGGACAGAAGAGACCCAGAACTTC. The chain links TRBV7-8 to TRBJ2-7, with D possibly matching TRBD1 (6 bases). This CDR3 has 14 residues. The germline CDR1 and CDR2 sequences are SGHVS and FQNEAQ.

This clonotype was found many times. The CDR3 loop is CSARSDSYNEQFF. The CDR3 nucleotides read TGCAGTGCTAGATCTGACTCCTACAATGAGCAGTTCTTC. The V call is TRBV20-1, the J call TRBJ2-1; D unresolved. CDR1 and CDR2 from the germline V gene are DFQATT and SNEGSKA (reference sequence). Between the trimmed V and J ends, which lost 2 bases and 0 bases, there was a span of 5 bases. CDR3 size: 13 residues.

This clonotype was detected only once. The V and J genes are TRBV29-1 and TRBJ2-7; no reliable D call. There are 12 residues in the CDR3. V was cut by 4 bases and J by 2 bases, with 9 bases left in between. Per the germline V gene, CDR1 is SQVTM and CDR2 is ANQGSEA. The DNA of the CDR3 is TGCAGCGTTGGCCTGGGAACCTACGAGCAGTACTTC. It encodes CSVGLGTYEQYF.

This clonotype was counted between two and nine times. The junction shows a germline mismatch at one end, possibly a read error. The chain employs TRBV10-3 and TRBJ2-1, with D perhaps TRBD2 (5 bases). Germline assignment: CDR1 ENHRY and CDR2 SYGVKD. CDR3 length: 15 residues. The CDR3 is CAALSPGSSCNEQFF. Here the CDR3 DNA reads TGTGCCGCCCTATCCCCGGGAAGCTCCTGCAATGAGCAGTTCTTC.

This clonotype was detected many times. The CDR3 loop reads CSADKLAGAYEQYF. DNA for the CDR3: TGCAGTGCCGATAAACTAGCGGGCGCCTACGAGCAGTACTTC. The chain combines TRBV20-1 with TRBJ2-7; TRBD2 matches at 9 bases. CDR1 and CDR2 from the germline V gene are DFQATT and SNEGSKA (reference sequence). The CDR3 totals 14 residues. Germline trimming cut 6 bases from V and 2 bases from J; bases unmatched to any gene: 8.

The CDR3 nucleotides are TGTGCCAGCAGAACTATTGGACTAGCGGGAACTTACAATGAGCAGTTCTTC. Amino acid sequence: CASRTIGLAGTYNEQFF. The chain recombines TRBV27 with TRBJ2-1, with 12 nucleotides matching TRBD2. Germline trimming cut 6 bases from V and 4 bases from J; bases unmatched to any gene: 10. The germline CDR1 and CDR2 sequences are MNHEY and SMNVEV (reference sequence). This CDR3 spans 17 amino acids.

Many counts were recorded for this clonotype. The chain is built from TRBV28 and TRBJ2-5, with D perhaps TRBD2 (5 bases). This CDR3 region has 12 residues. Germline V gene sequence: CDR1 MDHEN, CDR2 SYDVKM. Trimming pared 7 bases from V and 5 bases from J, leaving 11 bases between. This CDR3 reads CASIAAGETQYF. The CDR3 DNA sequence: TGTGCCAGCATAGCCGCGGGTGAGACCCAGTACTTC. The full variable domain, with the rest looked up from reference TRBV28 and TRBJ2-5, is DVKVTQSSRYLVKRTGEKVFLECVQDMDHENMFWYRQDPGLGLRLIYFSYDVKMKEKGDIPEGYSVSREKKERFSLILESASTNQTSMYLCASIAAGETQYFGPGTRLLVL.

The chain uses TRBV5-1 and TRBJ2-7, with 9 bases lining up with TRBD1. Germline trimming cut 4 bases from V and 5 bases from J; bases unmatched to any gene: 7. This CDR3 has 14 residues. The germline V gene has CDR1 SGHRS and CDR2 YFSETQ. CDR3 amino acids: CASSLYRGHNEQYF. The CDR3 DNA follows: TGCGCCAGCAGCCTTTACAGGGGGCACAACGAGCAGTACTTC.

This clonotype was found many times. V and J are TRBV11-3 and TRBJ2-1; D possibly corresponds to TRBD2 (7 bases). Germline lookup yields CDR1 SGHNT and CDR2 YENEEA. The V end was cut by 0 bases, the J end by 2 bases, with 14 bases between. The CDR3 contains 17 residues. The CDR3 coding sequence is TGTGCCAGCAGCTTAGAGCGGACTAGGGGGGCCTACAATGAGCAGTTCTTC. Amino acids: CASSLERTRGAYNEQFF.

V is TRBV19 and J is TRBJ1-2; the D is unclear. The V gene lost 2 bases and the J gene lost 5 bases, with 15 bases spanning the gap. The CDR3 spans 15 residues. The germline CDR1 and CDR2 sequences are LNHDA and SQIVND (reference sequence). In DNA, the CDR3 is TGTGCCAGTAGTATAACTGTCTCCGGGAGATATGGCTACACCTTC. Translation: CASSITVSGRYGYTF.

This clonotype was detected many times. V and J are TRBV28 and TRBJ2-7, with D tentatively TRBD1 or TRBD2 (5 bases each). CDR1 MDHEN and CDR2 SYDVKM come from the germline V gene. The CDR3 is 15 residues long. V was trimmed by 5 bases and J by 5 bases, leaving 19 bases between them. The CDR3 is CASSDPGRRLDEQYF. CDR3 DNA sequence: TGTGCCAGCAGTGACCCGGGACGGAGGTTGGACGAGCAGTACTTC.

This clonotype appeared many times. The V and J genes are TRBV30 and TRBJ2-3, with D possibly being TRBD2 (5 bases). The CDR3 is made up of 13 amino acids. V was trimmed by 2 bases and J by 6 bases, leaving 12 bases between them. Germline V gives CDR1 GTSNPN, CDR2 SVGIG (reference sequence). The chain's CDR3 is CAWSRAGSDTQYF. The CDR3 DNA reads as TGTGCCTGGAGTCGGGCGGGCTCGGATACGCAGTATTTT.

This rearrangement joins TRBV11-2 to TRBJ2-7, with a tentative D call TRBD1 (5 bases). Trimming took off 5 bases at V and 2 bases at J, with 16 bases between the two ends. Germline lookup yields CDR1 SGHAT and CDR2 FQNNGV. This CDR3 has 15 amino acids. DNA of the CDR3: TGTGCCAGCAGCCCCCCAGGGTGGCGTACCTACGAGCAGTACTTC. Protein product: CASSPPGWRTYEQYF.

The chain carries TRBV30 and TRBJ2-1; 12 bases are a match to TRBD1. The germline V gene has CDR1 GTSNPN and CDR2 SVGIG (reference sequence). CDR3 length equals 14 residues. The V gene end was trimmed by 3 bases and the J gene end by 9 bases; junction bases not matched to a gene: 6. The CDR3 spells CAWRPGTGGSEQFF. The CDR3 DNA reads TGTGCCTGGAGGCCCGGGACAGGGGGCTCTGAGCAGTTCTTC.

At least ten counts were recorded for this clonotype. The V and J genes are TRBV28 and TRBJ1-5; no definite D call. Germline CDR1 reads MDHEN; CDR2 reads SYDVKM. The CDR3 has 17 amino acids. V shed 3 bases and J shed 2 bases, with 17 bases lying between them. The CDR3 DNA follows: TGTGCCAGCAGTTTTCTCAGGTTGGGTGGGGGCAATCAGCCCCAGCATTTT. This gives the protein CASSFLRLGGGNQPQHF.

The gene calls are TRBV7-3 and TRBJ2-2, with D hard to call. The V end was cut by 4 bases, the J end by 3 bases, with 6 bases between. CDR3 length: 13 amino acids. From germline, CDR1 is SGHTA and CDR2 FQGTGA. The CDR3 loop is CASSSLDTGELFF. The CDR3 region has the DNA TGTGCCAGCAGCTCATTAGACACCGGGGAGCTGTTTTTT.